The 32 T cell receptor beta chains below come from one sample, sequenced in a study of cytomegalovirus exposure and HLA in healthy donors. The PCR ran on 60 Vbeta and 13 Jbeta primers. Clones were sequenced by immunoSEQ multiplex PCR, and TCRdb holds only the in-frame ones, with some missing. The sample gives 160,000 or so clones, approximately 84% of which show up once; around 0.98% is in the top ten. The sequencing sample was made of PBMCs. These receptors were obtained from a young man in good health and CMV-seronegative.

The J gene is TRBJ2-7, the V gene TRBV28; D not resolved. The germline CDR1 and CDR2 sequences are MDHEN and SYDVKM. The CDR3 totals 14 residues. Trimming left V 0 bases short and J 2 bases short, with 8 bases between. The CDR3 loop reads CASSLWPATYEQYF. In DNA form, the CDR3 reads TGTGCCAGCAGTTTATGGCCTGCGACCTACGAGCAGTACTTC.

This chain uses TRBV28 with TRBJ2-5; D is unresolved. V lost 6 bases, J lost 0 bases, and 8 bases lay in between. The germline gives CDR1 MDHEN, CDR2 SYDVKM. CDR3 length equals 13 residues. CDR3 coding DNA: TGTGCCAGCAGCACTACGTACCAAGAGACCCAGTACTTC. It codes for CASSTTYQETQYF. Based on the CDR3 plus reference TRBV28 and TRBJ2-5, the full variable domain is DVKVTQSSRYLVKRTGEKVFLECVQDMDHENMFWYRQDPGLGLRLIYFSYDVKMKEKGDIPEGYSVSREKKERFSLILESASTNQTSMYLCASSTTYQETQYFGPGTRLLVL.

About this clone itself: The same CDR3 can be traced to other DNA sequences in this sample. This chain links TRBV5-1 with TRBJ1-1, with 7 bases aligning to TRBD1. The CDR3 extends over 14 amino acids. CDR1 is SGHRS and CDR2 is YFSETQ in the germline V gene. V shed 4 bases and J 2 bases; nucleotides not matched to a gene: 5. CDR3 bases: TGCGCCAGCAGCCAAACAGGGGCAAACACTGAAGCTTTCTTT. It translates to CASSQTGANTEAFF.

The rearrangement links TRBV27 to TRBJ1-5; tentatively, D is TRBD1 (6 bases). With 6 bases removed from V and 7 bases from J, the gap between germline ends came to 25 bases. In germline, CDR1 is MNHEY, CDR2 SMNVEV (reference sequence). This CDR3 is 17 amino acids long. The CDR3 DNA reads TGTGCCAGCAGCTTAGGCCCCGGACAGCCTGATATCCAGCCCCAGCATTTT. Amino acids: CASSLGPGQPDIQPQHF.

There are a few counts of this clone. J is TRBJ2-5 and V is TRBV7-2; the match to TRBD1 covers 7 bases. Germline assignment: CDR1 SGHTA and CDR2 FQGNSA. The CDR3 is 15 residues long. J gave up 1 base and V 3 bases, and 5 bases lay outside the gene matches. The CDR3, as DNA: TGTGCCAGCAGCTTGGTGGACAGGAGCCAAGAGACCCAGTACTTC. Protein: CASSLVDRSQETQYF.

This sequence joins TRBV11-3 and TRBJ2-2; TRBD1 matches at 9 bases. CDR3 size: 15 residues. Trimming at V came to 5 bases and at J to 1 base, leaving 2 bases not matched to a gene. CDR1 is SGHNT, CDR2 YENEEA, per germline. DNA for the CDR3: TGTGCCAGCAGCCTGGGACAGGGGAACACCGGGGAGCTGTTTTTT. This encodes CASSLGQGNTGELFF.

V and J are TRBV5-4 and TRBJ2-7; TRBD1 agrees at 8 bases. Germline loops: CDR1 SGHNT, CDR2 YYREEE (reference sequence). With 2 bases clipped from V and 6 bases from J, the junction kept 10 bases outside the gene matches. The CDR3 is 15 amino acids. The CDR3 DNA follows: TGTGCCAGCAGCTTAGGTGGGACAGGTTTAATCGAGCAGTACTTC. Translated, it gives CASSLGGTGLIEQYF.

The genes are TRBV23-1 and TRBJ1-5; 9 bases agree with TRBD1. TRBV23-1 is treated as an ORF (open reading frame) with a function not yet certain. CDR3 length: 18 residues. The trim removed 2 bases at V and 0 bases at J, leaving 8 bases unmatched. Here the CDR3 reads CASSQTRRTGDSNQPQHF. DNA of the CDR3: TGCGCCAGCAGTCAAACGCGACGGACAGGGGATAGCAATCAGCCCCAGCATTTT.

In DNA, the CDR3 is TGCGCCAGCAGCCAAGATCGACTAGCGGGAGACAATGAGCAGTTCTTC. Protein product: CASSQDRLAGDNEQFF. The chain is built from TRBV4-1 and TRBJ2-1; 12 nucleotides line up with TRBD2. Germline V CDR1 and CDR2: MGHRA, YSYEKL. The CDR3 covers 16 residues. Trimming took 0 bases from V and 5 from J; bases not matched to a gene: 2.

The genes are TRBV6-5 and TRBJ2-7; D might be TRBD1 (6 bases). Between the trimmed V and J ends, which lost 0 bases and 1 base, there was a span of 13 bases. Germline values: CDR1 MNHEY, CDR2 SVGAGI. CDR3 length: 16 amino acids. The CDR3 sequence is CASSYSDRPTSYEQYF. The CDR3 bases are TGTGCCAGCAGTTACTCCGACAGGCCCACATCCTACGAGCAGTACTTC.

V usage is TRBV2 and J usage is TRBJ2-7, with TRBD1 matching over 7 bases. The CDR3 is 13 amino acids. The ends lost 8 bases at V and 3 bases at J; junction bases unmatched: 7. CDR1 is SNHLY, CDR2 FYNNEI, per germline. This CDR3 is CASRDSAFYEQYF. The CDR3 DNA is TGTGCCAGCCGGGACAGTGCTTTCTACGAGCAGTACTTC.

V and J are TRBV4-3 and TRBJ1-3; TRBD1 matches 7 bases. The junction had 4 bases not matched to a gene; V was cut back by 0 bases and J by 5 bases. Germline V gene lookup returns CDR1 LGHNA and CDR2 YSLEER. This CDR3 is 15 amino acids long. The chain's CDR3 is CASSQEYRGRNTIYF. CDR3 coding DNA: TGCGCCAGCAGCCAAGAATACAGGGGTCGAAACACCATATATTTT.

The J gene is TRBJ2-1, the V gene TRBV12-5; 9 bases map to TRBD2. Per germline, CDR1 LGHNT and CDR2 FRNRAP. The CDR3 has 15 residues. V lost 3 bases and J lost 4; bases outside the gene matches: 4. CDR3 region: CASGFGGGGYNEQFF. Written as DNA, the CDR3 is TGTGCTAGTGGTTTCGGCGGGGGGGGATACAATGAGCAGTTCTTC.

The chain carries TRBV28 and TRBJ2-2; a weak D match, TRBD1 (6 bases). The CDR3 runs to 18 residues. V was clipped by 8 bases and J by 5 bases, with 27 bases between them. Per the germline V gene, CDR1 is MDHEN and CDR2 is SYDVKM. DNA for the CDR3: TGTGCCAGCGGTTCGTTTCAGGGGCGACGAATAATGACCGGGGAGCTGTTTTTT. The encoded protein is CASGSFQGRRIMTGELFF.

The rearrangement uses TRBV27 and TRBJ2-5, with 10 bases fitting TRBD1. The CDR3 contains 17 residues. Germline assignment: CDR1 MNHEY and CDR2 SMNVEV (reference sequence). With 3 bases clipped from V and 5 bases from J, the junction kept 12 bases outside the gene matches. This CDR3 reads CASSFSPGTGVRETQYF. The CDR3 nucleotides read TGTGCCAGCAGTTTTTCCCCCGGGACAGGGGTTCGGGAGACCCAGTACTTC.

This clone was observed a few times. V usage is TRBV5-6 and J usage is TRBJ1-5; possible D gene TRBD1, 5 bases. CDR1 and CDR2 (germline): SGHDT, YYEEEE. The CDR3 is 15 residues long. The V gene lost 0 bases and the J gene lost 0 bases, with 7 bases spanning the gap. CDR3 DNA: TGTGCCAGCAGCTTGGCCGGGGGTAGCAATCAGCCCCAGCATTTT. Translated: CASSLAGGSNQPQHF.

The genes are TRBV5-4 and TRBJ2-7; TRBD2 is a possible D gene (5 bases). The CDR3 contains 16 residues. The germline CDR1 and CDR2 sequences are SGHNT and YYREEE (reference sequence). V was shortened by 0 bases and J by 1 base, with 14 bases between the two germline ends. This chain's CDR3 is CASSLDLAGPSYEQYF. The CDR3 DNA follows: TGTGCCAGCAGCTTGGACCTAGCCGGGCCATCCTACGAGCAGTACTTC.

V gene TRBV2 combines with J gene TRBJ1-4, with TRBD1 identical over 8 bases. Unmatched junction bases numbered 7, after V lost 4 bases and J lost 12 bases. Germline values: CDR1 SNHLY, CDR2 FYNNEI. The CDR3 length is 13 residues. The CDR3 coding sequence is TGTGCCAGCAGTGGGGACCAGGGGGCGGAACTGTTTTTT. Its protein is CASSGDQGAELFF.

The chain couples TRBV9 to TRBJ2-6, with 7 bases matching TRBD1. J lost 0 bases, V lost 3 bases, and 9 bases had no gene match. Germline CDR1 reads SGDLS; CDR2 reads YYNGEE. The CDR3 is 18 residues long. The CDR3 region has the DNA TGTGCCAGCAGCGACCACGGGACAGCAAGCTCTGGGGCCAACGTCCTGACTTTC. It encodes CASSDHGTASSGANVLTF.

The V and J genes are TRBV18 and TRBJ1-2; 7 nucleotides line up with TRBD1. V trimming: 5 bases; J trimming: 7 bases; junction bases outside the gene matches: 7. The CDR3 covers 13 residues. The germline V gene has CDR1 KGHSH and CDR2 LQKENI. CDR3 region: CASSDRVLGGYTF. In DNA form, the CDR3 reads TGTGCCAGCTCAGACAGGGTCTTGGGTGGCTACACCTTC.

In its sample, this clone was seen a few times. The rearrangement uses TRBV7-7 and TRBJ2-1; unclear D gene. CDR3 length: 14 amino acids. Trimming shortened V by 5 bases and J by 9 bases, and 17 bases separated the two germline ends. The germline gives CDR1 SSHAT, CDR2 FNYEAQ (reference sequence). The CDR3 DNA reads TGTGCCAGCAGCCCCGCGGTGCCCTTTGGTGAGCAGTTCTTC. Amino acids: CASSPAVPFGEQFF. Drawing the rest from reference TRBV7-7 and TRBJ2-1, the complete variable domain is GAGVSQSPRYKVTKRGQDVTLRCDPISSHATLYWYQQALGQGPEFLTYFNYEAQPDKSGLPSDRFSAERPEGSISTLTIQRTEQRDSAMYRCASSPAVPFGEQFFGPGTRLTVL.

The chain has TRBV4-3 and TRBJ1-2; D ambiguous. The CDR3 loop spans 14 amino acids. In germline, CDR1 is LGHNA, CDR2 YSLEER. Trimming stripped 1 base from V and 4 bases from J, with 10 bases between. The CDR3 nucleotides are TGCGCCAGCAGCCAAGTTCTCCAGCGCTATGGCTACACCTTC. Amino acid sequence: CASSQVLQRYGYTF.

The rearrangement uses TRBV27 and TRBJ1-2; TRBD1 might be the D (6 bases). The CDR3 length is 14 residues. V dropped 6 bases and J dropped 0 bases, with 11 bases sitting between them. Germline-derived CDR1 and CDR2 are MNHEY and SMNVEV (reference sequence). The chain's CDR3 is CASSRTDPNYGYTF. DNA for the CDR3: TGTGCCAGCAGCCGGACAGATCCTAACTATGGCTACACCTTC.

J is TRBJ1-6 and V is TRBV14; D uncertain. Germline V gives CDR1 SGHDN, CDR2 FVKESK. The CDR3 spans 13 residues. Trimming removed 0 bases at V and 6 bases at J, with 3 bases between. The CDR3 region is CASSQDINSPLHF. DNA for the CDR3: TGTGCCAGCAGCCAAGATATTAATTCACCCCTCCACTTT.

J is TRBJ2-1 and V is TRBV7-3; TRBD2 matches at 10 bases. This CDR3 has 15 amino acids. Germline trimming cut 2 bases from V and 4 bases from J; bases unmatched to any gene: 2. CDR1 SGHTA and CDR2 FQGTGA come from the germline V gene. The CDR3: CASSLQTSGYNEQFF. The CDR3 region has the DNA TGTGCCAGCAGCTTACAGACTAGCGGGTACAATGAGCAGTTCTTC.

The chain has TRBV4-1 and TRBJ2-1; 13 bases map to TRBD2. The CDR3 has 19 amino acids. With 1 base clipped from V and 2 bases from J, the junction kept 8 bases outside the gene matches. The germline V gene has CDR1 MGHRA and CDR2 YSYEKL. The DNA of the CDR3 is TGCGCCAGCAGCCAAGCCCTCGGACTAGCGGGAGCCCCCTACAATGAGCAGTTCTTC. It translates to CASSQALGLAGAPYNEQFF.

The chain employs TRBV7-9 and TRBJ1-4; weak D call: TRBD1 (5 bases). V shed 4 bases and J shed 5 bases, with 11 bases lying between them. The germline CDR1 and CDR2 sequences are SEHNR and FQNEAQ (reference sequence). CDR3 length: 14 residues. DNA of the CDR3: TGTGCCAGCAGCTCACAGGAGCCGAATGAAAAACTGTTTTTT. Protein product: CASSSQEPNEKLFF.

The chain carries TRBV2 and TRBJ2-2; 9 bases match TRBD2. This CDR3 comprises 14 residues. CDR1 is SNHLY, CDR2 FYNNEI, per germline. J gave up 4 bases and V 8 bases, and 5 bases lay outside the gene matches. The DNA of the CDR3 is TGTGCCAGCGACTCTAGCGGGGTCACCGGGGAGCTGTTTTTT. Translation: CASDSSGVTGELFF.

The V gene is TRBV7-8, the J gene TRBJ1-1; 7 bases align to TRBD1. The V segment lost 5 bases and the J segment 8 bases; nucleotides outside the gene matches: 14. The CDR3 loop spans 15 amino acids. Germline V gene sequence: CDR1 SGHVS, CDR2 FQNEAQ. CDR3 sequence reads: CASSRLTQWTGEAFF. The DNA for the CDR3 is TGTGCCAGCAGCCGCTTAACACAATGGACAGGCGAAGCTTTCTTT.

The chain combines TRBV6-1 with TRBJ2-2, with D perhaps matching TRBD2 (6 bases). Germline CDR1 is MNHNS and CDR2 is SASEGT. V shed 8 bases and J shed 6 bases, with 16 bases lying between them. This CDR3 region has 14 residues. CDR3 sequence reads: CASQKEEGAGELFF. CDR3 DNA sequence: TGTGCCAGCCAGAAGGAGGAGGGTGCCGGGGAGCTGTTTTTT.

This chain links TRBV18 with TRBJ1-5; D remains unclear. The germline V and J ends were trimmed by 5 bases and 6 bases, with 8 bases remaining between them. Germline values: CDR1 KGHSH, CDR2 LQKENI. This CDR3 comprises 12 residues. CDR3 bases: TGTGCCAGCTCAACCACCAGTCAGCCCCAGCATTTT. Translating it yields CASSTTSQPQHF.

V gene TRBV28 combines with J gene TRBJ1-2; 9 nucleotides line up with TRBD1. The V gene end was trimmed by 7 bases and the J gene end by 4 bases; junction bases not matched to a gene: 10. CDR3 length: 15 residues. Germline V lookup: CDR1 MDHEN, CDR2 SYDVKM. The CDR3 region is CASTTGGASAYGYTF. The CDR3 DNA is TGTGCCAGCACCACAGGGGGCGCGTCGGCCTATGGCTACACCTTC.